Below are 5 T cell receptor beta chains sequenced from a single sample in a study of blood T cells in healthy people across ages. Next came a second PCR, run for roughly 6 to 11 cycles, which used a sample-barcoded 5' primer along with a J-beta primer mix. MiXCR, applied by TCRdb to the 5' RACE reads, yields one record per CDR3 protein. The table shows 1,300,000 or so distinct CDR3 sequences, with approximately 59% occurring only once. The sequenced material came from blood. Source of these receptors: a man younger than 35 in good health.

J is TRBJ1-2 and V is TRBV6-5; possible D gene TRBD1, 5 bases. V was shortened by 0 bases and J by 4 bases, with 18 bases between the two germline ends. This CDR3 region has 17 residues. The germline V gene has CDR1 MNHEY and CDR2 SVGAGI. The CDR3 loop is CASSYSIRQGIGYGYTF. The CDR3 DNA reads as TGTGCCAGCAGTTACTCGATAAGGCAGGGTATAGGCTATGGCTACACCTTC.

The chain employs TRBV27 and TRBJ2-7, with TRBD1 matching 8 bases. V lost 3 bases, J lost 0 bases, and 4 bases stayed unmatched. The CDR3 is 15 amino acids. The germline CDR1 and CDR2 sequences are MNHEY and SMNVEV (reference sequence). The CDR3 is CASSFSGGYSYEQYF. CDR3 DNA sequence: TGTGCCAGCAGTTTTTCAGGGGGCTACTCCTACGAGCAGTACTTC.

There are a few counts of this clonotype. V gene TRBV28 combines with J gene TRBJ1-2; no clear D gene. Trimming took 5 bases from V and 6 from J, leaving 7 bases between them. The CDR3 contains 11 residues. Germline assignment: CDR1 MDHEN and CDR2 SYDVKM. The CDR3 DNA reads TGTGCCAGCAGTGGTGATGATGGCTACACCTTC. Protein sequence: CASSGDDGYTF.

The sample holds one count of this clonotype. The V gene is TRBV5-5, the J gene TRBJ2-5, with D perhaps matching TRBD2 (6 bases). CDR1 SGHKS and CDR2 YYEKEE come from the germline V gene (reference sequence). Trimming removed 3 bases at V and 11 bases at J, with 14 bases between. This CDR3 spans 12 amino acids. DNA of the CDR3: TGTGCCAGCAGCTCCTGGGGGGAAGAGCAGTACTTC. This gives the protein CASSSWGEEQYF.

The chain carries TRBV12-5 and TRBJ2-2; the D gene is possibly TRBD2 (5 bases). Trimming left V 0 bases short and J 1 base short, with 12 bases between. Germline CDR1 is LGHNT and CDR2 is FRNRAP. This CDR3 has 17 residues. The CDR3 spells CASGLVADYLNTGELFF. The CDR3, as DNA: TGTGCTAGTGGTTTGGTGGCCGACTATCTGAACACCGGGGAGCTGTTTTTT.